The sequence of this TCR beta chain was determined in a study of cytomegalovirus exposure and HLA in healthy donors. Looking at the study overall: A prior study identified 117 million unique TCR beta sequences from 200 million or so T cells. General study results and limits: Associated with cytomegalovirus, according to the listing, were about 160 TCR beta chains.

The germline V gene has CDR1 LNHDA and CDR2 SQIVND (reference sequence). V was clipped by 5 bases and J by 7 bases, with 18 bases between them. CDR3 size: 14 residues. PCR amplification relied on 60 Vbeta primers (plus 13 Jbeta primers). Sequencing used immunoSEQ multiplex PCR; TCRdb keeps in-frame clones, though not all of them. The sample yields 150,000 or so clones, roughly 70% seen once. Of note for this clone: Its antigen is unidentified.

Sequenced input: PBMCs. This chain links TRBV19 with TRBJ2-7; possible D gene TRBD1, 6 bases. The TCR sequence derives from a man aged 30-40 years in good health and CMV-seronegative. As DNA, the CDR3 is TGTGCCAGTAGTCCTGACAGGTATGGTTGGGAGCAGTACTTC. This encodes CASSPDRYGWEQYF.